One and the same sample provided the 4 T cell receptor beta chains below, sequenced in a study of shared clonotypes between healthy human individuals. Repertoires were generated with immunoSEQ multiplex PCR, while TCRdb's copy carries only in-frame clones and drops some. The sample shows some 2,500,000 clones, 80% to 95% of them seen only once. Sequencing was carried out using naive CD4+ T cells from PBMCs. Subset specified: CD45RA+ positively selected. Source of these receptors: a man younger than 35 in good health. Some clones in this sample may be carry-over from other donors' samples.

The V call is TRBV5-1, the J call TRBJ2-1; D possibly corresponds to TRBD2 (6 bases). CDR1 and CDR2 (germline): SGHRS, YFSETQ. Trimming left V 4 bases short and J 0 bases short, with 11 bases between. The CDR3 is 15 residues long. Here the CDR3 reads CASSRTTRSYNEQFF. Written as DNA, the CDR3 is TGCGCCAGCAGCCGGACTACCCGCTCCTACAATGAGCAGTTCTTC.

CDR3 sequence: CASSLGVPGQGNGYTF. CDR3 in DNA: TGTGCCAGCAGCTTAGGTGTTCCGGGACAGGGAAATGGCTACACCTTC. The chain has TRBV7-8 and TRBJ1-2; TRBD1 aligns across 9 bases. The CDR3 totals 16 residues. The V gene end was trimmed by 1 base and the J gene end by 6 bases; junction bases not matched to a gene: 9. Germline V gene data show CDR1 as SGHVS and CDR2 as FQNEAQ.

In its sample, this clone was seen once. V usage is TRBV15 and J usage is TRBJ1-2; no clear D gene. Germline CDR1 is LNHNV and CDR2 is YYDKDF (reference sequence). The ends were cut back, 1 base at V and 1 base at J, with 7 bases in the middle. CDR3 length: 14 residues. This CDR3 reads CATSRGEGNYGYTF. CDR3 bases: TGTGCCACCAGCAGAGGAGAGGGTAACTATGGCTACACCTTC.

This chain uses TRBV6-5 with TRBJ1-4; D gene ambiguous. CDR1 and CDR2 (germline): MNHEY, SVGAGI. V was pared by 2 bases and J by 8 bases, with 3 bases between. This CDR3 contains 11 residues. DNA of the CDR3: TGTGCCAGCAGTTACAGGGAAAAACTGTTTTTT. Its translation is CASSYREKLFF.